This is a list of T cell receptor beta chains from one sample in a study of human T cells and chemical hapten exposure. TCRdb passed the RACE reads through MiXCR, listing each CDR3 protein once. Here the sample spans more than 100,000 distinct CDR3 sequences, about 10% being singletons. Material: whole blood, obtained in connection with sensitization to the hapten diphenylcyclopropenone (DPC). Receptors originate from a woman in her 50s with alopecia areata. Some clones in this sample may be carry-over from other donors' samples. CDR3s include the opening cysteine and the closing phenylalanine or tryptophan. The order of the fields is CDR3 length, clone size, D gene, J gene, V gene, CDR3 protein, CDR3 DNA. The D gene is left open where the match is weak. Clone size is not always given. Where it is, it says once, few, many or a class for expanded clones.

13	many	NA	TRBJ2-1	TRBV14	CASSQGTLGEQFF	TGTGCCAGCAGCCAAGGGACTTTAGGTGAGCAGTTCTTC
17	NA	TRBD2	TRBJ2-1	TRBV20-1	CSAREVAGGPEDNEQFF	TGCAGTGCTAGAGAGGTAGCGGGAGGACCAGAAGACAATGAGCAGTTCTTC
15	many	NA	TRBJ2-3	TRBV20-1	CSALPQATNTDTQYF	TGCAGTGCCCTTCCCCAGGCTACGAACACAGATACGCAGTATTTT
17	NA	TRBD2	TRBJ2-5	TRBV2	CASSEGLAGAVQETQYF	TGTGCCAGCAGTGAGGGACTAGCGGGGGCAGTCCAAGAGACCCAGTACTTC
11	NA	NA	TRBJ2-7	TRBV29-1	CSVEDLGEQYF	TGCAGCGTTGAAGATCTGGGGGAGCAGTACTTC
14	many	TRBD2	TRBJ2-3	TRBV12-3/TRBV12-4	CASRPGGGRDTQYF	TGTGCCAGCAGGCCGGGAGGAGGAAGAGATACGCAGTATTTT
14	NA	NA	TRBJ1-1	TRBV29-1	CSSSAYNPNTEAFF	TGCAGCTCCTCCGCGTACAACCCGAACACTGAAGCTTTCTTT
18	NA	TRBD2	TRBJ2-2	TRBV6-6	CASSFPEGAGGLTGELFF	TGTGCCAGCAGTTTCCCGGAAGGGGCGGGGGGGCTTACCGGGGAGCTGTTTTTT
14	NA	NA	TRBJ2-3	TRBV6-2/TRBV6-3	CASSHRAWTDTQYF	TGTGCCAGCAGTCACAGGGCGTGGACAGATACGCAGTATTTT
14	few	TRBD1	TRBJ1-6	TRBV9	CASSETGVNSPLHF	TGTGCCAGCAGCGAGACAGGGGTTAATTCACCCCTCCACTTT
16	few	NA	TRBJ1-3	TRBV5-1	CASSSQGSSSGNTIYF	TGCGCCAGCAGCTCCCAGGGGTCGAGCTCTGGAAACACCATATATTTT
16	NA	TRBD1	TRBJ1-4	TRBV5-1	CASSSGTGGFNEKLFF	TGCGCCAGCAGCTCCGGGACAGGGGGTTTTAATGAAAAACTGTTTTTT
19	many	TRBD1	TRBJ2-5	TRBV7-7	CASSLVYRAWQGVQETQYF	TGTGCCAGCAGCTTAGTCTACCGGGCATGGCAGGGGGTCCAAGAGACCCAGTACTTC
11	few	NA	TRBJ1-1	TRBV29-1	CSVFLETEAFF	TGCAGCGTTTTCTTGGAAACTGAAGCTTTCTTT
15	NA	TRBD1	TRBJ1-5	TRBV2	CASTSRTGFNQPQHF	TGTGCCAGCACCAGCCGGACAGGCTTCAATCAGCCCCAGCATTTT
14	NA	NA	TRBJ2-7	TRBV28	CASSFAGQGTEQYF	TGTGCCAGCAGTTTCGCCGGGCAGGGGACCGAGCAGTACTTC
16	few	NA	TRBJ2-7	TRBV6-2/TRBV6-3	CASSYSTQGGSYEQYF	TGTGCCAGCAGTTACTCGACCCAGGGGGGGTCCTACGAGCAGTACTTC
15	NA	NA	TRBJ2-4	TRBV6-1	CASSEVDGAKNIQYF	TGTGCCAGCAGTGAAGTCGACGGGGCCAAAAACATTCAGTACTTC
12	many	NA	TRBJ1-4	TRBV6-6	CASSYTAEKLFF	TGTGCCAGCAGTTACACGGCTGAAAAACTGTTTTTT
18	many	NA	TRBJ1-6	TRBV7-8	CASSPGRLSSSYNSPLHF	TGTGCCAGCAGCCCGGGACGGCTAAGCAGCTCCTATAATTCACCCCTCCACTTT
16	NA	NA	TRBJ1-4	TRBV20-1	CSAISRRSLDEEKLFF	TGCAGTGCTATAAGCCGTCGGAGTCTAGACGAAGAAAAACTGTTTTTT
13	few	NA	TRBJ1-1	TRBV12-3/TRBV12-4	CASSRGGVLLAFF	TGTGCCAGCAGTCGCGGGGGGGTTCTGTTGGCTTTCTTT
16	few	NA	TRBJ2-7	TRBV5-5	CASSLRTRGNSYEQYF	TGTGCCAGCAGCTTACGTACCAGGGGAAACTCCTACGAGCAGTACTTC
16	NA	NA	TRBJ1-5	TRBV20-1	CSARDNGRLPNQPQHF	TGCAGTGCTAGAGATAACGGCCGACTCCCCAATCAGCCCCAGCATTTT
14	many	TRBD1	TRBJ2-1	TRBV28	CASSPGTANNEQFF	TGTGCCAGCAGTCCCGGGACAGCTAACAATGAGCAGTTCTTC